This T cell receptor beta chain was observed in a study of patients and donors after allogeneic stem cell transplantation. TCRdb reprocessed the RT-PCR reads with MiXCR, giving one entry per CDR3 protein. The table lists about a million distinct CDR3 sequences, under 20% of them singletons, with 5% to 6.5% in the top ten. Trimming at V came to 5 bases and at J to 7 bases, leaving 7 bases not matched to a gene. The length of the CDR3 is 14 residues. From germline, CDR1 is GTSNPN and CDR2 SVGIG (reference sequence). The genes are TRBV30 and TRBJ1-5; 11 positions agree with TRBD1. The sequencing input was blood, either unsorted or a sorted T cell fraction (not recorded which). The source of this sequence is a human donor who was either an allogeneic HSCT recipient or a stem cell or donor lymphocyte infusion donor (not recorded which). It is not recorded whose cells these are; they may come from a transplant donor. CDR3 amino acids: CAWAGTGGNQPQHF. The CDR3 DNA reads TGTGCCTGGGCAGGGACAGGGGGTAACCAGCCCCAGCATTTT.